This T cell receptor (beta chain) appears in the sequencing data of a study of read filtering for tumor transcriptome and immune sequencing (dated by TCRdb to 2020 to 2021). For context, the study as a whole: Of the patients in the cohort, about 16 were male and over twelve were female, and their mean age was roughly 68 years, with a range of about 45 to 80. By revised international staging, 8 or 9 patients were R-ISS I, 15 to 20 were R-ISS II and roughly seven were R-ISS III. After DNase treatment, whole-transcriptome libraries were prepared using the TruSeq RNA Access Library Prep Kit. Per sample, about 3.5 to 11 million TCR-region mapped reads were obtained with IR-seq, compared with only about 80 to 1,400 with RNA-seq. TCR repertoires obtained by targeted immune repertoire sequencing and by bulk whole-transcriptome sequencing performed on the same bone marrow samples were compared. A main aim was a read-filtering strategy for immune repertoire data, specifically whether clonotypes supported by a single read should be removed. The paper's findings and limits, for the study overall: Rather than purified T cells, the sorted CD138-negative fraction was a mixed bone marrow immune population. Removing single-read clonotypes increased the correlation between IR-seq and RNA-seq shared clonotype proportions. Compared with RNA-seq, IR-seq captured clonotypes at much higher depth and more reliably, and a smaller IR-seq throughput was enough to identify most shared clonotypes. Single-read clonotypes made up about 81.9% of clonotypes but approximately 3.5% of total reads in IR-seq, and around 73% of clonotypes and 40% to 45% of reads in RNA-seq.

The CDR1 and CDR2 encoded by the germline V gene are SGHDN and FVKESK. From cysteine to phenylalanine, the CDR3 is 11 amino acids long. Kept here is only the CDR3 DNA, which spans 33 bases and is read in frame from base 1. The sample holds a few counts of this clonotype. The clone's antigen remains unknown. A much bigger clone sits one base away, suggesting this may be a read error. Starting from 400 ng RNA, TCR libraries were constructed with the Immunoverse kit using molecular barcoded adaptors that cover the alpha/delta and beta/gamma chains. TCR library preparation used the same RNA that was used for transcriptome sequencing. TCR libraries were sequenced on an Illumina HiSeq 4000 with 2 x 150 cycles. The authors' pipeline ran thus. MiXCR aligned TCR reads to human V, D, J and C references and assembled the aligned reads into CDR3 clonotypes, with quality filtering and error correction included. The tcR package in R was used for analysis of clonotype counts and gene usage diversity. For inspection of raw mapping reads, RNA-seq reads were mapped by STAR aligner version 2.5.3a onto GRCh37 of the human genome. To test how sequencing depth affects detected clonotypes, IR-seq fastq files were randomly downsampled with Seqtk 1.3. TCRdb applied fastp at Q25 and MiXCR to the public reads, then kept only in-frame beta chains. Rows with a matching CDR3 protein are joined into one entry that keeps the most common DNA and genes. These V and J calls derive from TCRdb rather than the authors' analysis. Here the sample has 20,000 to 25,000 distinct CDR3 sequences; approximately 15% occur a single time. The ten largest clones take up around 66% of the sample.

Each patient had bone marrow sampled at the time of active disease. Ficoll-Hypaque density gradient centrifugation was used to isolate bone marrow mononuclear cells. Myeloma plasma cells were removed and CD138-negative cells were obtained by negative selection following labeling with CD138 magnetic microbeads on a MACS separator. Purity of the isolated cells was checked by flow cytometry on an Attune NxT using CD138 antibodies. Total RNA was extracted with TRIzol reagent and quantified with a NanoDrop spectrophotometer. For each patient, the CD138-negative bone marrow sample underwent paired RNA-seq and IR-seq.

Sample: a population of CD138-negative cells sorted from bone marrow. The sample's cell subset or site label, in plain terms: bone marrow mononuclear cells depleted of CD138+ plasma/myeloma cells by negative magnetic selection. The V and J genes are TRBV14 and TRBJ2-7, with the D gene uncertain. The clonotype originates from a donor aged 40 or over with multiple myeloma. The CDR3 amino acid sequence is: CASSQAYKQYF. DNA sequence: TGTGCCAGCAGCCAGGCCTACAAGCAGTACTTC.